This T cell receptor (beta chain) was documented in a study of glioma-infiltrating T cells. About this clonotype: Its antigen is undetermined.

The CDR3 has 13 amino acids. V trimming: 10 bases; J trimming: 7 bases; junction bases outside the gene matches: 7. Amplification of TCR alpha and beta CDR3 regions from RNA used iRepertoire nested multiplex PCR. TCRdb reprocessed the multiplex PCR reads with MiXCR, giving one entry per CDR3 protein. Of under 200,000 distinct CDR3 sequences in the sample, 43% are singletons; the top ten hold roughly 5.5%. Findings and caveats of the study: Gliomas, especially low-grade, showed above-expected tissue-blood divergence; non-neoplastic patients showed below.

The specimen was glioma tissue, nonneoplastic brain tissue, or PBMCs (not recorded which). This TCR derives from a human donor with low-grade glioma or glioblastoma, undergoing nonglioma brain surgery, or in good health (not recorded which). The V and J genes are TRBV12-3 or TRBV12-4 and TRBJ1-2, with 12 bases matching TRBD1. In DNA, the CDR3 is TGTGCCACCGGGACAGGGGGCACTGGTGGCTACACCTTC. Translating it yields CATGTGGTGGYTF.